This section outlines one T cell receptor (beta chain) sequence together with its context. Its specificity is not known. PCR primers comprised 60 Vbeta and 13 Jbeta primers. Some clones are missing from TCRdb's copy, which holds only in-frame ones; the method was immunoSEQ multiplex PCR. Found here are some 220,000 clones, 70% to 85% of them singletons; the top ten hold 0.55% to 0.7%. These data come from a study of cytomegalovirus exposure and HLA in healthy donors. Study results and limitations: As was reported, the HLA-A and HLA-B alleles of most subjects were accurately predicted from TCR beta sequences. Later analysis found that TCR beta chains associated with HLA were more clonally expanded than other, equally common chains. It was likely that a cluster of highly shared sequence variants was a sequencing artifact.

CDR3 length equals 15 residues. The germline V and J ends were trimmed by 1 base and 3 bases, with 13 bases remaining between them. The germline V gene has CDR1 SGHTA and CDR2 FQGNSA. Material: PBMCs. The TCR was taken from a woman aged 35 to 49 in good health and CMV-seronegative. This chain links TRBV7-2 with TRBJ2-7; a possible D gene is TRBD1 (6 bases). The CDR3 region is CASSLGDRPNYEQYF. For the CDR3, the DNA is TGTGCCAGCAGCTTAGGAGACAGGCCGAACTACGAGCAGTACTTC.